This record concerns one T cell receptor beta chain sequence. The antigen is not known. This sample is part of a study of PD-1 blockade in classical Hodgkin lymphoma. Germline CDR1 SGHRS, CDR2 YFSETQ. The junction had 5 bases not matched to a gene; V was cut back by 3 bases and J by 2 bases. The CDR3 is 16 amino acids. Sequencing was performed with immunoSEQ multiplex PCR; in TCRdb, only in-frame clones are kept and a portion is missing. The table includes 30,000 or so clones, about four fifths detected once. Stated time point: cycle 4 day 1 (C4D1), after around six weeks of nivolumab. With no exception, relapse followed autologous stem cell transplantation in all patients, and brentuximab vedotin exposure varied. Magnetic negative selection was used to purify CD4+ T cells from thawed PBMCs. Best response was recorded as complete response, partial response or progressive disease. Study conclusions and caveats: What caused the repertoire differences, perhaps disease activity or prior therapy, remains undefined. As was reported, newly diagnosed patients showed lower baseline TCR diversity than healthy donors did.

The rearrangement joins TRBV5-1 to TRBJ2-3, with 11 bases identical to TRBD2. The sequences come from CD4+ T cells from blood, collected before the fourth cycle of nivolumab. This TCR was recovered from a human donor with classical Hodgkin lymphoma. The CDR3 reads CASSSGLAVSTDTQYF. For the CDR3, the DNA is TGCGCCAGCAGCTCGGGACTAGCGGTTTCCACAGATACGCAGTATTTT.